Listed below are T cell receptor beta chains from one sample, sequenced in a study of PD-L1 blockade in urothelial cancer. Generated by immunoSEQ multiplex PCR, the TCRdb table keeps only in-frame clones and is missing some. The data contain about 80,000 clones, about 85% of them seen just once; the ten biggest clones take up 5% to 6%. Sequences were derived from PBMCs, sampled around atezolizumab (anti-PD-L1) treatment. These receptors were collected from a woman between 65 and 79 years old with urothelial cancer. CDR3s include the opening cysteine and the closing phenylalanine or tryptophan. Each record gives: J gene, clone size, CDR3 length, V gene, CDR3 protein. Expanded clones get a size class; other rows say once, few or many, or leave the size out.

TRBJ1-2 . 13 TRBV28 CASRTGVNYGYTF
TRBJ1-4 once 13 TRBV10-3 CAISGTAYEKLFF
TRBJ1-2 . 14 TRBV7-9 CASSPGGLLNGYTF
TRBJ2-1 few 16 TRBV4-1 CASSQPGQGRDNEQFF
TRBJ2-1 . 15 TRBV5-1 CASSLPSGGHNEQFF
TRBJ2-1 . 17 TRBV2 CASSEGVAGGGYNEQFF
TRBJ2-7 . 16 TRBV5-1 CASSLGFGTQMYEQYF
TRBJ1-2 . 17 TRBV28 CASSSIEGDSSNYGYTF
TRBJ2-1 . 13 TRBV6-5 CASSTTGEEEQFF
TRBJ2-1 . 15 TRBV7-2 CASSLDSGGYNEQFF
TRBJ2-5 . 16 TRBV11-2 CASSPSVAGHQETQYF
TRBJ2-4 once 17 TRBV7-2 CASSTLAGARWGNIQYF
TRBJ1-6 . 13 TRBV30 CAWSLQGNSPLHF
TRBJ2-7 . 12 TRBV5-5 CASSPNNHEQYF
TRBJ2-5 . 15 TRBV18 CASSPFWTGEETQYF
TRBJ2-3 . 15 TRBV19 CASSILHQSTDTQYF
TRBJ1-1 few 14 TRBV27 CASSLTWGDTEAFF
TRBJ2-5 . 13 TRBV30 CAWSTDSQETQYF
TRBJ2-3 . 15 TRBV7-2 CASSRQGRGTDTQYF
TRBJ2-1 . 13 TRBV30 CAWGGRSYNEQFF
TRBJ2-1 . 16 TRBV10-3 CAISETSGSSYNEQFF
TRBJ1-2 . 15 TRBV5-4 CASSLRTVANYGYTF
TRBJ1-5 . 15 TRBV30 CAWSVRSGSNQPQHF
TRBJ2-4 . 15 TRBV4-1 CASSQWGLAKNIQYF
TRBJ2-7 . 14 TRBV11-2 CASSLAQGVYEQYF
TRBJ2-2 once 13 TRBV5-6 CASSSRRTGELFF
TRBJ2-5 . 15 TRBV19 CASSGREGLGETQYF
TRBJ2-2 . 15 TRBV5-1 CASRFGGPNTGELFF
TRBJ1-2 once 15 TRBV27 CASSPSDRDDFGYTF
TRBJ1-1 . 15 TRBV18 CASSLRQALNTEAFF
TRBJ2-7 . 14 TRBV11-2 CASSPQFFPYEQYF
TRBJ2-5 . 15 TRBV5-1 CASSNNRGLQETQYF
TRBJ1-5 . 15 TRBV11-2 CASSLGTGGGQPQHF
TRBJ1-5 . 16 TRBV11-2 CASSSDPGGVGQPQHF
TRBJ2-2 . 13 TRBV12-2 CASRGTLTGELFF
TRBJ2-3 . 14 TRBV5-1 CASSLGQTTDTQYF
TRBJ2-7 . 14 TRBV4-3 CASSQGRQGYEQYF
TRBJ2-3 . 17 TRBV4-1 CASSQDLASGSFNTQYF
TRBJ2-4 . 16 TRBV5-1 CASSLAPGGAKNIQYF
TRBJ1-1 . 14 TRBV5-1 CASTLSGSSTEAFF
TRBJ1-5 once 19 TRBV6-9 CASSHLVDRATHSNQPQHF
TRBJ1-1 . 13 TRBV29-1 CSVAGPGGTEAFF
TRBJ1-1 . 15 TRBV28 CASSPTMPPLTEAFF
TRBJ1-4 . 15 TRBV5-1 CASSSRGGVNEKLFF
TRBJ2-7 . 13 TRBV6-1 CASSRGTDYEQYF
TRBJ2-7 . 19 TRBV7-2 CASSFDYLTGQGISYEQYF
TRBJ2-2 . 16 TRBV5-1 CASSFLAGDNTGELFF
TRBJ1-3 . 14 TRBV9 CASSTPYSGNTIYF
TRBJ2-5 . 14 TRBV6-1 CASSDRGYQETQYF